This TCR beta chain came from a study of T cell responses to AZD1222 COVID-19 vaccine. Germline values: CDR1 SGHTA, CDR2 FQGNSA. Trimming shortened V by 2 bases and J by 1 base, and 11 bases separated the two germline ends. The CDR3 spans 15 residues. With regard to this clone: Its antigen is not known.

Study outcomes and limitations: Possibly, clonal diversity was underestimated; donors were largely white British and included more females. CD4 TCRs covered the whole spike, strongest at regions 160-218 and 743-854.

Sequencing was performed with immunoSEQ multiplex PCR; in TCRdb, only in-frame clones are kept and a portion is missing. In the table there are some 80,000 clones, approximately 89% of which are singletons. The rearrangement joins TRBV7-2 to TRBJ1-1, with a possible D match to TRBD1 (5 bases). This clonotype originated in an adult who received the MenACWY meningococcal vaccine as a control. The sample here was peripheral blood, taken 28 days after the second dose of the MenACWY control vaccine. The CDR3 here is CASSLKGTGNTEAFF. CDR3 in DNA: TGTGCCAGCAGCTTAAAAGGGACGGGGAACACTGAAGCTTTCTTT. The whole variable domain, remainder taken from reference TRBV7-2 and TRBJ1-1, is GAGVSQSPSNKVTEKGKDVELRCDPISGHTALYWYRQSLGQGLEFLIYFQGNSAPDKSGLPSDRFSAERTGGSVSTLTIQRTQQEDSAVYLCASSLKGTGNTEAFFGQGTRLTVV.